This entry lists 30 T cell receptor beta chains sequenced from one sample in a study of lymphopenia after photon versus proton radiotherapy (dated by TCRdb to about 2019). The protocol used for the library was the immunoSEQ multiplex PCR assay. The clones in this table, taken by TCRdb from immuneACCESS, are in-frame only. Not every clone is retained; where verified, under half of the shortfall comes from an unresolved V gene, and the cause of the rest is unknown. The sample yields 150,000 or so clones; less than 90% were counted once. Roughly 4.7% of the sample is taken by the ten largest. The source material was peripheral blood, sampled from a patient treated with photon-based radiotherapy. All receptors derive from a man between 45 and 60 years old with gastric cancer.

The chain has TRBV11-2 and TRBJ2-7, with no clear D. The CDR3 extends over 12 amino acids. V was trimmed by 3 bases and J by 2 bases, leaving 5 bases between them. Germline lookup yields CDR1 SGHAT and CDR2 FQNNGV. In DNA, the CDR3 is TGTGCCAGCAGCTTGGAGACCTACGAGCAGTACTTC. It yields the protein CASSLETYEQYF.

This rearrangement joins TRBV7-8 to TRBJ2-1; D unresolved. The V end lost 6 bases, the J end lost 5 bases, and 5 bases lay between the germline ends. Germline V gene data show CDR1 as SGHVS and CDR2 as FQNEAQ. This CDR3 has 11 amino acids. CDR3 bases: TGTGCCAGCAGGCTAAACAATGAGCAGTTCTTC. Protein sequence: CASRLNNEQFF.

The count of this clone is one. The chain carries TRBV6-1 and TRBJ1-2; the match to TRBD1 covers 7 bases. V was pared by 4 bases and J by 8 bases, with 7 bases of the junction left unmatched. The CDR3 covers 13 residues. The germline gives CDR1 MNHNS, CDR2 SASEGT. The CDR3 nucleotides read TGTGCCAGCAGTGTTACAGGGGAAGGAGGCTACACCTTC. It codes for CASSVTGEGGYTF.

Only a few counts were recorded for this clone. The gene calls are TRBV21-1 and TRBJ1-5. TRBV21-1 is recorded as a pseudogene. The CDR3 consists of 14 residues. The CDR3 DNA follows: TGTGCCAACCTTTGCCCCCGGGGCAATCAGCCCCAGCATTTT. Amino acids: CANLCPRGNQPQHF.

Remarks on this clone: The sample holds other DNA sequences that translate to the same CDR3. The DNA for the CDR3 is TGTGCCAGCAGTGACCCGGGACAGGGGAACACTGAAGCTTTCTTT. Residues: CASSDPGQGNTEAFF. This rearrangement joins TRBV25-1 to TRBJ1-1; 9 positions match TRBD1. CDR1 MGHDK and CDR2 SYGVNS come from the germline V gene. This CDR3 spans 15 amino acids. The junction had 3 bases not matched to a gene; V was cut back by 3 bases and J by 1 base.

This chain uses TRBV29-1 with TRBJ1-2; D possibly corresponds to TRBD1 (6 bases). With 6 bases removed from V and 8 bases from J, the gap between germline ends came to 13 bases. CDR3 length: 11 residues. Germline values: CDR1 SQVTM, CDR2 ANQGSEA. The CDR3 nucleotides read TGCAGCGTGGCTAGGGGGGAAGGCTACACCTTC. Encoded protein: CSVARGEGYTF.

The CDR3 is CASSERDRETQYF. CDR3 DNA sequence: TGTGCCAGCAGCGAGAGGGACCGGGAGACCCAGTACTTC. This chain links TRBV7-9 with TRBJ2-5; either TRBD1 or TRBD2 may fit D (5 bases each). Between the trimmed V and J ends, which lost 5 bases and 5 bases, there was a span of 12 bases. Germline V lookup: CDR1 SEHNR, CDR2 FQNEAQ (reference sequence). CDR3 size: 13 residues.

This rearrangement joins TRBV5-1 to TRBJ2-7; TRBD2 matches at 8 bases. This CDR3 spans 17 amino acids. Trimming took 0 bases from V and 1 from J; bases not matched to a gene: 9. Germline values: CDR1 SGHRS, CDR2 YFSETQ. For the CDR3, the DNA is TGCGCCAGCAGCTTGGGGGATAAGCGGGAGCGGTCCTACGAGCAGTACTTC. Translated, it gives CASSLGDKRERSYEQYF.

The rearrangement joins TRBV11-1 to TRBJ2-7, with 11 bases fitting TRBD1. This CDR3 comprises 16 residues. Germline lookup yields CDR1 SGHAT and CDR2 FQDESV (reference sequence). V was clipped by 2 bases and J by 4 bases; unmatched bases: 7. The CDR3 is CASSLSPGQGGYEQYF. CDR3 in DNA: TGTGCCAGCAGCTTATCCCCGGGACAGGGGGGGTACGAGCAGTACTTC.

V usage is TRBV4-1 and J usage is TRBJ2-3; either TRBD1 or TRBD2 may supply D (6 bases each). Trimming took 6 bases from V and 2 from J, leaving 21 bases between them. Germline V gives CDR1 MGHRA, CDR2 YSYEKL. CDR3 length equals 17 residues. The CDR3 DNA is TGCGCCAGCAGGCGAAGGGTTGGGGGGCAGTCCACAGATACGCAGTATTTT. It specifies CASRRRVGGQSTDTQYF.

This chain links TRBV15 with TRBJ1-5; D is unresolved. Trimming removed 3 bases from V and 3 bases from J, with 3 bases in between. From germline, CDR1 is LNHNV and CDR2 YYDKDF (reference sequence). CDR3 length equals 12 residues. The CDR3 sequence: CATSSPNQPQHF. Written as DNA, the CDR3 is TGTGCCACCAGCAGCCCCAATCAGCCCCAGCATTTT.

The rearrangement links TRBV7-3 to TRBJ2-1; D is ambiguous. The CDR3 consists of 13 residues. V was trimmed by 3 bases and J by 4 bases, leaving 7 bases between them. Per germline, CDR1 SGHTA and CDR2 FQGTGA. The DNA for the CDR3 is TGTGCCAGCAGCTTGGCAGTGTACAATGAGCAGTTCTTC. This sequence encodes CASSLAVYNEQFF.

This clone was detected only once. The V gene is TRBV19, the J gene TRBJ2-2, with D perhaps TRBD2 (6 bases). V lost 3 bases, J lost 0 bases, and 17 bases lay in between. The CDR3 sequence is 18 residues long. In germline, CDR1 is LNHDA, CDR2 SQIVND (reference sequence). The DNA for the CDR3 is TGTGCCAGTAGTATCATAGGACGGCGGGAAGCGAACACCGGGGAGCTGTTTTTT. Translated: CASSIIGRREANTGELFF.

The gene calls are TRBV10-3 and TRBJ2-2; D gene uncertain. V gave up 3 bases and J gave up 0 bases, with 5 bases separating them. The V gene's germline CDR1 is ENHRY and CDR2 SYGVKD. There are 14 residues in the CDR3. CDR3 nucleotide sequence: TGTGCCATCAGTGATCCCCCGAACACCGGGGAGCTGTTTTTT. Translating gives CAISDPPNTGELFF.

This sequence joins TRBV11-2 and TRBJ2-1; D is ambiguous. V was cut by 1 base and J by 4 bases, with 11 bases left in between. CDR3 length equals 15 residues. Germline V gene lookup returns CDR1 SGHAT and CDR2 FQNNGV. CDR3 bases: TGTGCCAGCAGCTTAGCTGGCATCGAGTACAATGAGCAGTTCTTC. Translating gives CASSLAGIEYNEQFF.

This chain uses TRBV4-3 with TRBJ1-1; TRBD1 matches at 8 bases. The trim removed 4 bases at V and 0 bases at J, leaving 7 bases unmatched. CDR1 and CDR2 from the germline V gene are LGHNA and YSLEER. The CDR3 has 16 residues. The CDR3 sequence: CASSRGTGSLNTEAFF. CDR3 bases: TGCGCCAGCAGCCGGGGGACAGGATCCTTGAACACTGAAGCTTTCTTT.

The V call is TRBV6-1, the J call TRBJ1-5, with TRBD1 identical over 8 bases. CDR1 and CDR2 from the germline V gene are MNHNS and SASEGT. The length of the CDR3 is 15 residues. V gave up 6 bases and J gave up 3 bases; unmatched junction bases: 7. The CDR3, as DNA: TGTGCCAGCAGGCCCAGGACAGGGAACAATCAGCCCCAGCATTTT. Protein sequence: CASRPRTGNNQPQHF.

The CDR3 sequence: CASSLQGNTEAFF. The CDR3, as DNA: TGTGCCAGCAGTTTACAGGGGAACACTGAAGCTTTCTTT. The V call is TRBV27, the J call TRBJ1-1, with a possible D match to TRBD1 (5 bases). Trimming pared 2 bases from V and 1 base from J, leaving 5 bases between. Germline assignment: CDR1 MNHEY and CDR2 SMNVEV (reference sequence). The CDR3 extends over 13 amino acids.

V is TRBV6-5 and J is TRBJ1-1, with TRBD1 matching 10 bases. From germline, CDR1 is MNHEY and CDR2 SVGAGI. Trimming took 7 bases from V and 5 from J; bases not matched to a gene: 7. This CDR3 comprises 14 residues. Here the CDR3 DNA reads TGTGCCAGCACCTTAGACAGGGGGCGGACTGAAGCTTTCTTT. Translation: CASTLDRGRTEAFF.

CDR3 bases: TGCGCCAGCAGGAGGGGAGCTACAGATACGCAGTATTTT. This sequence encodes CASRRGATDTQYF. The rearrangement joins TRBV5-1 to TRBJ2-3; D could derive from TRBD1 or TRBD2 (5 bases each). In germline, CDR1 is SGHRS, CDR2 YFSETQ. CDR3 length: 13 residues. Trimming shortened V by 5 bases and J by 3 bases, and 10 bases separated the two germline ends.

This chain links TRBV10-3 with TRBJ2-3; 8 bases line up with TRBD1. Germline loops: CDR1 ENHRY, CDR2 SYGVKD. The CDR3 length is 16 residues. The V and J ends lost 5 bases and 1 base, in that order; junction bases with no gene match: 8. The CDR3 loop is CAISSATGVGTDTQYF. CDR3 nucleotide sequence: TGTGCCATCAGTTCCGCGACAGGGGTAGGCACAGATACGCAGTATTTT.

The rearrangement links TRBV5-5 to TRBJ2-3; D is possibly TRBD1 or TRBD2 (6 bases each). Germline V gives CDR1 SGHKS, CDR2 YYEKEE (reference sequence). The CDR3 is 13 residues long. The V and J ends lost 3 bases and 8 bases respectively, with 13 bases between them. The CDR3 DNA sequence: TGTGCCAGCAGCTCCGCCGGGGGCCCTACGCAGTATTTT. It is translated as CASSSAGGPTQYF.

The rearrangement uses TRBV6-5 and TRBJ1-1; a possible D gene is TRBD1 (6 bases). From germline, CDR1 is MNHEY and CDR2 SVGAGI. The CDR3 length is 11 residues. Trimming took off 11 bases at V and 5 bases at J, with 12 bases between the two ends. The CDR3 region is CASGRGTEAFF. CDR3 nucleotide sequence: TGTGCCTCCGGTAGGGGGACTGAAGCTTTCTTT.

This sequence joins TRBV28 and TRBJ2-7; 8 nucleotides align to TRBD2. Germline CDR1 and CDR2: MDHEN and SYDVKM. The CDR3 is 15 residues long. Germline trimming cut 4 bases from V and 0 bases from J; bases unmatched to any gene: 5. CDR3 DNA: TGTGCCAGCAGTTCCGGCGCGGGGGGCTCCTACGAGCAGTACTTC. Translated: CASSSGAGGSYEQYF.

This clone was seen a handful of times. The rearrangement links TRBV6-8 to TRBJ1-5, with 12 bases fitting TRBD1. CDR1 and CDR2 from the germline V gene are MNHGY and SAAAGT. CDR3 length: 16 amino acids. The V gene end was trimmed by 4 bases and the J gene end by 6 bases; junction bases not matched to a gene: 7. Written as DNA, the CDR3 is TGTGCCAGCAGTTGGGACAGGGGGCCCTCGGGTCAGCCCCAGCATTTT. Its protein is CASSWDRGPSGQPQHF.

The J gene is TRBJ2-1, the V gene TRBV5-1; 14 bases line up with TRBD2. The CDR3 has 15 amino acids. Germline lookup yields CDR1 SGHRS and CDR2 YFSETQ. Trimming cost V 5 bases and J 7 bases; bases outside gene matches: 5. The CDR3 DNA follows: TGCGCCAGCAGTACCGGGACTAGCGGGAGTAATGAGCAGTTCTTC. This gives the protein CASSTGTSGSNEQFF.

V is TRBV27 and J is TRBJ2-7, with TRBD1 identical over 9 bases. CDR1 MNHEY and CDR2 SMNVEV come from the germline V gene (reference sequence). The ends lost 1 base at V and 1 base at J; junction bases unmatched: 8. The CDR3 totals 17 residues. The CDR3 sequence is CASSLYPPGQGSYEQYF. The DNA of the CDR3 is TGTGCCAGCAGTTTATACCCCCCCGGACAGGGGTCCTACGAGCAGTACTTC.

This chain connects TRBV12-2 to TRBJ2-7; TRBD1 is the table's D call and was not checked against the DNA. TRBV12-2 is marked as a pseudogene. The CDR3 is 16 residues long. Here the CDR3 DNA reads TGTGCAAGTCGCTTAGCGAGGAACAGGCCCCACTACGAGCAGTACTTC. Translating it yields CASRLARNRPHYEQYF.

This clone has just a few counts. The V and J genes are TRBV6-5 and TRBJ2-6, with no clear D. The V gene's germline CDR1 is MNHEY and CDR2 SVGAGI. The CDR3 covers 15 residues. V lost 7 bases, J lost 0 bases, and 10 bases lay in between. The CDR3 sequence is CASNRFPSGANVLTF. CDR3 nucleotides: TGTGCCAGCAATAGGTTTCCCTCTGGGGCCAACGTCCTGACTTTC.

J is TRBJ1-4 and V is TRBV27, with D perhaps matching TRBD1 (5 bases). V was pared by 0 bases and J by 12 bases, with 14 bases between. The CDR3 has 14 residues. CDR1 is MNHEY and CDR2 is SMNVEV in the germline V gene (reference sequence). The CDR3 coding sequence is TGTGCCAGCAGTTTATCTCCCCGGGGGGACGAACTGTTTTTT. It specifies CASSLSPRGDELFF.